These T cell receptor beta chains were read from a single sample in a study of shared clonotypes between healthy human individuals. The assay was immunoSEQ multiplex PCR, and TCRdb's table has in-frame clones only and misses some. Of about 640,000 clones in the sample, more than 70% were seen once. Sequences were obtained from memory CD4+ T cells sorted from blood. These receptors all come from a woman aged 25 to 39 in good health. Both conserved end residues are part of each CDR3.

j_call v_call cdr3_aa
TRBJ1-3 TRBV4-1 CASSQVRGDTIYF
TRBJ2-3 TRBV7-6 CASSRGVAGTTDTQYF
TRBJ2-7 TRBV6-5 CASRRTSGIYEQYF
TRBJ2-5 TRBV29-1 CSVVFPEHGETQYF
TRBJ1-6 TRBV28 CASSPQGVISPLHF
TRBJ2-3 TRBV19 CASTWGLAGGPETQYF
TRBJ1-3 TRBV6-5 CASSYDAGLSGNTIYF
TRBJ2-5 TRBV11-2 CANSLRTSENQTQYF
TRBJ1-5 TRBV4-1 CASSQDTGGIRNQPQHF
TRBJ1-2 TRBV28 CASSSTPQGAPGGYTF
TRBJ1-2 TRBV5-1 CASSPGGAGGFYGYTF
TRBJ1-1 TRBV6-6 CASSSRQASGAFF
TRBJ1-1 TRBV6-6 CASSYYGAVEAFF
TRBJ2-3 TRBV18 CASSPRATVGPDTQYF
TRBJ2-2 TRBV5-3 CARSSSGSGTGELFF
TRBJ2-5 TRBV7-1 CASSRWITLDF
TRBJ1-2 TRBV28 CASSQGQGVYYGYTF
TRBJ2-1 TRBV27 CASSLGSGRGRDEQFF
TRBJ2-5 TRBV19 CASSIRHRETQYF
TRBJ2-6 TRBV10-3 CAIRDTGKGFSGANVLTF
TRBJ2-1 TRBV28 CASSAAGGSYNEQFF
TRBJ2-1 TRBV19 CASSIPGAYNEQFF
TRBJ1-2 TRBV6-6 CASSYPEGADYGYTF
TRBJ2-1 TRBV5-4 CASSSPRTGFDEQFF
TRBJ2-1 TRBV30 CAWSVLGTGSYNEQFF
TRBJ2-3 TRBV27 CASSPRLAGRTGTDTQYF
TRBJ2-5 TRBV6-6 CASSSRAPQETQYF
TRBJ1-2 TRBV25-1 CASSADRGQSYGYTF